This TCR beta chain appears in the sequencing data of a study of cytomegalovirus exposure and HLA in healthy donors. Study-level findings and limits: According to a subsequent analysis, TCR clusters identified in the first cohort showed a tendency to co-occur across the approximately 120 validation repertoires. The authors listed around 150 TCR beta chains as cytomegalovirus-associated.

Germline values: CDR1 SGHDN, CDR2 FVKESK. Between the trimmed V and J ends, which lost 2 bases and 5 bases, there was a span of 9 bases. The CDR3 totals 14 residues. Here immunoSEQ multiplex PCR was the method, and the copy in TCRdb shows in-frame clones only, minus some. In the table there are 200,000 or so clones, around four fifths of which are singletons. Points on this clone: Its target is unknown.

This TCR derives from a woman under 30 in good health and CMV-seronegative. The V gene is TRBV14, the J gene TRBJ1-4, with D possibly TRBD1 on 5 matching bases. The sequencing input was PBMCs. CDR3 nucleotide sequence: TGTGCCAGCAGCCAACTGGGGGAGAATGAAAAACTGTTTTTT. Translated: CASSQLGENEKLFF.